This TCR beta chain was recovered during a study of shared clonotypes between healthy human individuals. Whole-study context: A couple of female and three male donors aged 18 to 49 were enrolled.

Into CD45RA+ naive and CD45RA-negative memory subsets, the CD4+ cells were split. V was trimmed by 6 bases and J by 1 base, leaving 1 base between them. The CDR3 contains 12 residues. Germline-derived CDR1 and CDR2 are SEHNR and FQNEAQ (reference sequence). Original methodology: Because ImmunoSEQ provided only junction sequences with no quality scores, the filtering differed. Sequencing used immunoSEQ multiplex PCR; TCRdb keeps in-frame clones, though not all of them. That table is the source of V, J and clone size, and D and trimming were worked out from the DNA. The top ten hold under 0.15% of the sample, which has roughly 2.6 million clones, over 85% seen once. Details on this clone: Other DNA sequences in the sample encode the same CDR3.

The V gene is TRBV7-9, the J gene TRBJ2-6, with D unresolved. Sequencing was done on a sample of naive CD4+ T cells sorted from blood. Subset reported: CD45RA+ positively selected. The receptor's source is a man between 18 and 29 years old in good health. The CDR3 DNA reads TGTGCCAGCAGGTCTGGGGCCAACGTCCTGACTTTC. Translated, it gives CASRSGANVLTF.